Included here is one TCR beta chain sequence, with context. Its matching antigen is unknown. Template-switch reactions added UMIs with a 6-nucleotide sample barcode. From the 5' RACE reads, TCRdb lists one entry per CDR3 protein and no DNA. In total, the table holds 300,000 to 450,000 distinct CDR3 sequences. The data derive from a study of monozygotic twins with inflammatory bowel disease. Study-wide findings and caveats: Reduced clonotype sharing with other individuals was observed in IBD patients relative to healthy twins, especially with disease activity.

Germline V gene sequence: CDR1 MNHEY, CDR2 SVGAGI. This CDR3 contains 13 residues. The source of this sequence is a human donor with ulcerative colitis or Crohn's disease, or a healthy co-twin of an affected twin (not recorded which). Sequencing input: blood. This rearrangement joins TRBV6-5 to TRBJ1-4; no DNA is available, so the TRBD1 call from TCRdb remains unchecked. This CDR3 reads CASSRTGNEKLFF.